This T cell receptor beta chain derives from a study of T cell changes during pregnancy in multiple sclerosis. Germline V lookup: CDR1 SGHDN, CDR2 FVKESK. V was trimmed by 6 bases and J by 1 base, leaving 13 bases between them. There are 15 residues in the CDR3. Within the sample, this clone is medium-sized. Sequencing used immunoSEQ multiplex PCR; TCRdb keeps in-frame clones, though not all of them. The sample yields around 34,000 clones, around 89% seen once. Sequences were derived from CD4+ T cells from peripheral blood mononuclear cells, sampled in the second trimester of pregnancy. The chain recombines TRBV14 with TRBJ1-3; D ambiguous. The TCR was taken from a female donor with multiple sclerosis, enrolled in a pregnancy study. The DNA of the CDR3 is TGTGCCAGCAGTGACGGAGCCCGATCTGGAAACACCATATATTTT. Its translation: CASSDGARSGNTIYF.